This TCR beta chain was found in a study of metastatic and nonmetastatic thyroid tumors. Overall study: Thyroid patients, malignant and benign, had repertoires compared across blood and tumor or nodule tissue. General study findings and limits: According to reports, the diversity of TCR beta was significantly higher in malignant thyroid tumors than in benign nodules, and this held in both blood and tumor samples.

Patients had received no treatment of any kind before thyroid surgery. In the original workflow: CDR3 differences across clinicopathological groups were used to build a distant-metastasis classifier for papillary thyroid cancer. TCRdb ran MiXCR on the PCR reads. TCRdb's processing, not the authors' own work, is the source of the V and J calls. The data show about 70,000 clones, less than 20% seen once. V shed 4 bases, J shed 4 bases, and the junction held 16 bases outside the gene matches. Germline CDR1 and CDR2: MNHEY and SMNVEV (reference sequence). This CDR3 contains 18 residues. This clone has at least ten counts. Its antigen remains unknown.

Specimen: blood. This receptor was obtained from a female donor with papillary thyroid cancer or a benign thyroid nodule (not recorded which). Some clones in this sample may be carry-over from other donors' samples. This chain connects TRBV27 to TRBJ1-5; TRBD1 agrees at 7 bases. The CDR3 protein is CASSSTQGLGQLNQPQHF. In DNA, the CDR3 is TGTGCCAGCAGTTCAACACAGGGGCTAGGTCAGCTAAATCAGCCCCAGCATTTT.